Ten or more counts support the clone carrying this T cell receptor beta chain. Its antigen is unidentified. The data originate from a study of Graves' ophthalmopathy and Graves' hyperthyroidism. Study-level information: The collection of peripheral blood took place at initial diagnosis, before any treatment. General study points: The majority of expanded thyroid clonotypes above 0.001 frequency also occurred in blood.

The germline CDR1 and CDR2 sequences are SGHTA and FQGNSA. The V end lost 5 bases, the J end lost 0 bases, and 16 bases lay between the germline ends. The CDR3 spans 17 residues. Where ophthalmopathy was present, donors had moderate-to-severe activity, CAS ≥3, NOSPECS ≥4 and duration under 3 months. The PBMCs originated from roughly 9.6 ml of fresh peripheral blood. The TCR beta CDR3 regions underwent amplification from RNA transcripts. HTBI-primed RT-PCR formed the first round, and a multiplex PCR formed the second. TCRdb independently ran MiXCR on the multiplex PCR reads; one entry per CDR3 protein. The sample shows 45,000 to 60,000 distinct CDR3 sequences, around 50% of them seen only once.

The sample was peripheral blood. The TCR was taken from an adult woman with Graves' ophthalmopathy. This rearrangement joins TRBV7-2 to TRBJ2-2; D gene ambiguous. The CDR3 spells CASSQYLSGANTGELFF. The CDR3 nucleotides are TGTGCCAGCAGCCAGTACCTCTCAGGCGCGAACACCGGGGAGCTGTTTTTT.